This T cell receptor (beta chain) was recorded in a study of T cells after yellow fever vaccination. Study details: Some fractions had low cell numbers, and these were prepared with SMART-Seq v4 Ultra Low Input. Findings and limits, study-wide: Although the secondary response was weaker, it peaked faster, at day 5 versus 15.

TCRdb independently ran MiXCR on the 5' RACE reads; one entry per CDR3 protein. This table has some 350,000 distinct CDR3 sequences, around 4.1% appearing once. Many counts were recorded for this clonotype. The antigen is undetermined. The CDR3 consists of 13 residues. The germline V and J ends were trimmed by 4 bases and 7 bases, with 11 bases remaining between them. This TCR was recovered from a man aged 18 to 29 who received the YFV17D yellow fever vaccine. The material sequenced was PBMCs, taken 5 days after the yellow fever booster vaccination. This chain links TRBV12-3 or TRBV12-4 with TRBJ1-5, with a weak D call TRBD1 (5 bases). The CDR3 DNA follows: TGTGCCAGCAGTTGGGACGGGGGGCAGCCCCAGCATTTT. Its protein product is CASSWDGGQPQHF.